This T cell receptor beta chain was sequenced in a study of technical replicates of blood from a few donors. Only one count was recorded for this clone. Some clones are missing from TCRdb's copy, which holds only in-frame ones; the method was immunoSEQ multiplex PCR. The table shows 55,000 to 75,000 clones, with 91% occurring only once. CDR3 length: 14 amino acids. The germline gives CDR1 SGDLS, CDR2 YYNGEE. Trimming took 3 bases from V and 3 from J; bases not matched to a gene: 5. The chain carries TRBV9 and TRBJ2-7; TRBD2 agrees at 8 bases. The sample taken for sequencing was PBMCs. The source of this sequence is a human donor in good health. Some clones in this sample may be carry-over from other donors' samples. The CDR3 nucleotides are TGTGCCAGCAGCGCCGGGGGGGAACGCTACGAGCAGTACTTC. Translation: CASSAGGERYEQYF. The complete variable domain, with remaining parts taken from reference TRBV9 and TRBJ2-7, reads DSGVTQTPKHLITATGQRVTLRCSPRSGDLSVYWYQQSLDQGLQFLIQYYNGEERAKGNILERFSAQQFPDLHSELNLSSLELGDSALYFCASSAGGERYEQYFGPGTRLTVT.